The 8 T cell receptor beta chains below all came from one sample that was sequenced in a study of CD8+ T cells in alopecia areata listed by TCRdb under 2018. The protocol used for the library was the immunoSEQ multiplex PCR assay. For TCR sequencing, RNA was extracted from every sample and reverse transcribed into cDNA to serve as template. Drawn from immuneACCESS, this table holds only the in-frame rearrangements with V and J called that TCRdb kept. Clones are partly lost; checked studies trace under half to an unresolved V gene and leave the rest unexplained. Here the sample has under 40,000 clones; around 60% occur a single time. The ten top clones hold under 40% of the sample. The material sequenced was NKG2D-high CD8+ T cells sorted from blood. Sample cell subset or site, as interpreted from the label and publication: sorted CD8+ NKG2D-high blood T cells. The source of these receptors is a human donor with alopecia areata.

This clone was seen just once. The chain carries TRBV9 and TRBJ2-4; 7 positions match TRBD1. The CDR3 consists of 15 residues. The germline V gene has CDR1 SGDLS and CDR2 YYNGEE. After removal of 3 bases from V and 6 bases from J, the junction contained 9 bases not matched to a gene. CDR3: CASSGPDRSGNIQYF. The CDR3 coding sequence is TGTGCCAGCAGCGGACCGGACAGGTCGGGAAACATTCAGTACTTC.

This chain uses TRBV4-2 with TRBJ2-1; D is uncertain. V was trimmed by 3 bases and J by 4 bases, leaving 13 bases between them. CDR1 and CDR2 (germline): LGHNA, YNFKEQ. CDR3 size: 15 residues. CDR3 residues: CASSHLVLGYNEQFF. CDR3 sequence (DNA): TGTGCCAGCAGCCACCTTGTGTTAGGTTACAATGAGCAGTTCTTC.

The chain uses TRBV9 and TRBJ2-1; TRBD2 agrees at 10 bases. CDR1 is SGDLS, CDR2 YYNGEE, per germline. The J segment lost 9 bases and the V segment lost 3 bases, leaving 6 bases of the junction unmatched. The CDR3 contains 14 residues. CDR3 DNA: TGTGCCAGCAGCGGAACTAGCGGGATCGGTGAGCAGTTCTTC. This sequence encodes CASSGTSGIGEQFF.

The rearrangement uses TRBV5-1 and TRBJ1-5; D remains ambiguous. This CDR3 comprises 13 residues. Per germline, CDR1 SGHRS and CDR2 YFSETQ. V was shortened by 0 bases and J by 4 bases, with 5 bases between the two germline ends. CDR3 region: CASSLALNQPQHF. CDR3 nucleotides: TGCGCCAGCAGCTTGGCTCTTAATCAGCCCCAGCATTTT. Looking up the rest from reference TRBV5-1 and TRBJ1-5 gives the full variable domain: KAGVTQTPRYLIKTRGQQVTLSCSPISGHRSVSWYQQTPGQGLQFLFEYFSETQRNKGNFPGRFSGRQFSNSRSEMNVSTLELGDSALYLCASSLALNQPQHFGDGTRLSIL.

The chain combines TRBV4-3 with TRBJ2-7, with no clear D. The germline gives CDR1 LGHNA, CDR2 YSLEER. This CDR3 contains 16 residues. V gave up 0 bases and J gave up 0 bases, with 12 bases separating them. Here the CDR3 DNA reads TGCGCCAGCAGCCAAGAATCGTTTACCAGCTCCTACGAGCAGTACTTC. This sequence encodes CASSQESFTSSYEQYF.

The V gene is TRBV30, the J gene TRBJ2-5; the D gene is possibly TRBD2 (6 bases). The DNA end favors TRBJ2-7, so the J call may be wrong. Germline V gene sequence: CDR1 GTSNPN, CDR2 SVGIG (reference sequence). The CDR3 sequence is 15 residues long. The CDR3 loop is CAWSGLGTRPSEQYF. In DNA form, the CDR3 reads TGTGCCTGGTCTGGCCTAGGGACTCGCCCCAGCGAGCAGTACTTC.

CDR3 DNA sequence: TGTGCCAGTCGACGGGGGCCCTACGAGCAGTACTTC. Protein product: CASRRGPYEQYF. This chain joins TRBV28 and TRBJ2-7; possibly TRBD1 or TRBD2 for D (6 bases each). CDR1 and CDR2 (germline): MDHEN, SYDVKM. This CDR3 has 12 residues. Trimming stripped 9 bases from V and 2 bases from J, with 11 bases between.

V is TRBV28 and J is TRBJ2-1; the D is unclear. The V gene's germline CDR1 is MDHEN and CDR2 SYDVKM. V shed 2 bases and J shed 4 bases, with 6 bases lying between them. The CDR3 spans 13 residues. The DNA of the CDR3 is TGTGCCAGCAGTTTAAGCTTATACAATGAGCAGTTCTTC. Residues: CASSLSLYNEQFF.